This TCR beta chain was captured by sequencing in a study of blood T cell repertoires in COVID-19. Study summary: Whether acute or convalescent, the COVID-19 samples came from the United States, Italy and Spain.

In the source study's methods: Estimation of nucleated cell counts relied on the amplification of reference gene primers. TCRdb's copy holds only in-frame clones and misses some; the assay was immunoSEQ multiplex PCR. Clone size and V and J calls were adopted from that table, with D and trimming inferred from the DNA. The sample includes around 140,000 clones, 78% seen only once; the top ten take just over 6%. This CDR3 is built from 13 residues. CDR1 is MNHEY and CDR2 is SMNVEV in the germline V gene (reference sequence). The study recruited people aged roughly 18 to 89 years across approximately 24 US areas.

The sequencing input was PBMCs or T cells enriched from blood (not recorded which). The chain is built from TRBV27 and TRBJ2-1; 7 bases line up with TRBD2. The TCR originated in a woman aged 50 to 60 who had recovered from COVID-19. This chain's CDR3 is CQVRGSSYNEQFF. Here the CDR3 DNA reads TGTCAGGTGCGGGGGAGCTCCTACAATGAGCAGTTCTTC.